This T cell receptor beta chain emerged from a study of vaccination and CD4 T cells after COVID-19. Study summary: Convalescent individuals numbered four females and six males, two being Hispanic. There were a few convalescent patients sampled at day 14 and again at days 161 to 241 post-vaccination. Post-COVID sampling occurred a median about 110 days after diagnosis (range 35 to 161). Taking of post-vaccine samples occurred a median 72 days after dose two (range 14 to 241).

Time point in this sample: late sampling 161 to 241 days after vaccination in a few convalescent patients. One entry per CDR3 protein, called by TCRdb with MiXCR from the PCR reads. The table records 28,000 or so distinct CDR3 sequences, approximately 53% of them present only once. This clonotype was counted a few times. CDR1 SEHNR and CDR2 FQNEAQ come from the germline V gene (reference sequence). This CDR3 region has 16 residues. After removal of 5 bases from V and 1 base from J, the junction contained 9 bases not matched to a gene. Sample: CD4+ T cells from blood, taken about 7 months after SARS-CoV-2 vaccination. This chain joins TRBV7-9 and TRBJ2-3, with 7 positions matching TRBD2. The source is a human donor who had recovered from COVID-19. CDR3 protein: CASSRESSGRTDTQYF. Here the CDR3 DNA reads TGTGCCAGCAGCAGAGAGTCTAGCGGACGCACAGATACGCAGTATTTT.